The source of this T cell receptor beta chain is a study of blood T cell repertoires in COVID-19. The V gene's germline CDR1 is SGHRS and CDR2 YFSETQ. The CDR3 length is 16 residues. The V gene end was trimmed by 0 bases and the J gene end by 5 bases; junction bases not matched to a gene: 8. Authors' processing steps: Amplification from reference gene primers served as the basis for estimated nucleated cell counts. Repertoires were generated with immunoSEQ multiplex PCR, while TCRdb's copy carries only in-frame clones and drops some. The DNA was the basis for D and trimming; V, J and clone size are from that table. This repertoire shows around 300,000 clones, 90% found once; its top ten account for around 6.8%.

The rearrangement uses TRBV5-1 and TRBJ1-2, with TRBD1 identical over 9 bases. Sequencing used peripheral blood. The receptor was isolated from a woman in her 30s with COVID-19, enrolled during active disease. In nucleotides, the CDR3 is TGCGCCAGCAGCTTGGGCCGGGGACAGGGATGGTATGGCTACACCTTC. This encodes CASSLGRGQGWYGYTF.